Sequencing of this TCR beta chain was carried out in a study of T cell repertoires in cytomegalovirus infection. Study-wide context: Matching HLA type and CMV infection were both indicated by public TCR beta signatures.

On this clonotype itself: The antigen remains unidentified.

Whole-study results and caveats: It was HLA-C-restricted CMV-specific TCR beta clonotypes that dominated the response ex vivo. Individuals carrying CMV plus the relevant HLA were identified by cumulative frequency of public TCR beta families.

Germline assignment: CDR1 SNHLY and CDR2 FYNNEI. This CDR3 spans 11 amino acids. Between the trimmed V and J ends, which lost 7 bases and 3 bases, there was a span of 7 bases. TCRdb re-derived calls from the reads in MiXCR, one entry per CDR3 protein. The sample records 80,000 or so distinct CDR3 sequences, more than 20% being singletons. The J gene is TRBJ2-7, the V gene TRBV2, with no clear D. The specimen was CD8+ T cells from cultured PBMCs, collected from culture after CMV antigen stimulation. The receptor comes from a human donor in good health (CMV status not recorded). Some clones in this sample may be carry-over from other donors' samples. CDR3 amino acids: CASNADYEQYF. As DNA, the CDR3 is TGTGCCAGCAATGCGGACTACGAGCAGTACTTC.